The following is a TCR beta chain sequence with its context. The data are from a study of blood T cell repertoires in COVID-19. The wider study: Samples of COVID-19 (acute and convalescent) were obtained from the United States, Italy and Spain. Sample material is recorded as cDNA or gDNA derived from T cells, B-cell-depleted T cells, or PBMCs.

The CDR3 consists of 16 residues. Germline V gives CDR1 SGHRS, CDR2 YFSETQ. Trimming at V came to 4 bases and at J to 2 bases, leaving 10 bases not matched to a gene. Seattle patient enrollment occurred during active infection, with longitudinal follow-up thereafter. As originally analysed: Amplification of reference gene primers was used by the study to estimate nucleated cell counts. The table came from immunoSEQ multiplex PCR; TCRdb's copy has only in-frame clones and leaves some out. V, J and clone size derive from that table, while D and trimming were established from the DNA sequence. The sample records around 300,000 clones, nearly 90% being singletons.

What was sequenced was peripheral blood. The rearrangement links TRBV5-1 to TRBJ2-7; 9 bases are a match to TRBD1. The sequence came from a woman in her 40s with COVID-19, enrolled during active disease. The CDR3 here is CASSLFPGQGAYEQYF. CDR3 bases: TGCGCCAGCAGCCTTTTCCCGGGACAGGGCGCCTACGAGCAGTACTTC.